The 15 T cell receptor beta chains in this list originate from one sample, sequenced in a study of cytomegalovirus exposure and HLA in healthy donors. 13 Jbeta primers and 60 Vbeta primers were used for the PCR. The protocol was immunoSEQ multiplex PCR, while the TCRdb copy is restricted to in-frame clones and leaves out a portion. This sample has about 200,000 clones, with 83% found just once. Sequences were obtained from PBMCs. The source of these receptors is a girl aged 5 to 17 in good health and CMV-seronegative.

This clone has a handful of counts. CDR3 amino acids: CASSSYRESTEAFF. The CDR3 DNA follows: TGTGCCAGCAGCTCCTACAGGGAATCGACTGAAGCTTTCTTT. The chain employs TRBV7-6 and TRBJ1-1; D is possibly TRBD1 (6 bases). V was trimmed by 4 bases and J by 5 bases, leaving 14 bases between them. The germline V gene has CDR1 SGHVS and CDR2 FNYEAQ. The CDR3 sequence is 14 residues long.

J is TRBJ1-2 and V is TRBV27; 7 bases line up with TRBD1. This CDR3 comprises 15 residues. Trimming removed 8 bases from V and 0 bases from J; junction bases left unmatched: 9. In germline, CDR1 is MNHEY, CDR2 SMNVEV (reference sequence). The CDR3 protein is CASGPQGPTNYGYTF. The CDR3 DNA reads TGTGCCAGCGGCCCACAGGGGCCCACTAACTATGGCTACACCTTC.

This clone was seen once. The chain links TRBV9 to TRBJ1-1; weak D call: TRBD1 (5 bases). Per germline, CDR1 SGDLS and CDR2 YYNGEE. This CDR3 has 15 amino acids. V dropped 3 bases and J dropped 1 base, with 13 bases sitting between them. The CDR3, as DNA: TGTGCCAGCAGCGCTACAGGTGCAGGGAACACTGAAGCTTTCTTT. Protein product: CASSATGAGNTEAFF.

The chain recombines TRBV7-3 with TRBJ2-2; 9 positions match TRBD1. Germline CDR1 reads SGHTA; CDR2 reads FQGTGA. The junction had 4 bases not matched to a gene; V was cut back by 5 bases and J by 3 bases. The CDR3 covers 15 residues. The CDR3 region has the DNA TGTGCCAGCAGCGAACAGGGGGCAGACACCGGGGAGCTGTTTTTT. Amino acids: CASSEQGADTGELFF.

The J gene is TRBJ1-3, the V gene TRBV6-1; D remains unclear. The CDR3 consists of 16 residues. The germline gives CDR1 MNHNS, CDR2 SASEGT. Deletions cut 3 bases from V and 0 bases from J, with 12 bases between. CDR3 sequence: CASSDGGSSSGNTIYF. In DNA, the CDR3 is TGTGCCAGCAGTGATGGAGGTTCGAGCTCTGGAAACACCATATATTTT.

This rearrangement joins TRBV5-6 to TRBJ1-3; the D is unclear. The CDR3 loop spans 14 amino acids. V was cut by 3 bases and J by 2 bases, with 9 bases left in between. Germline V lookup: CDR1 SGHDT, CDR2 YYEEEE. As DNA, the CDR3 is TGTGCCAGCAGCTGGCGGTCCCCTGGAAACACCATATATTTT. Its protein product is CASSWRSPGNTIYF.

CDR3 bases: TGTGCCAGCAGTGATGTCGGACAGGCCGTTATGAACACTGAAGCTTTCTTT. It yields the protein CASSDVGQAVMNTEAFF. This chain joins TRBV2 and TRBJ1-1; 7 nucleotides align to TRBD1. The V gene's germline CDR1 is SNHLY and CDR2 FYNNEI. Germline trimming cut 3 bases from V and 0 bases from J; bases unmatched to any gene: 10. The CDR3 has 17 amino acids.

The chain is built from TRBV7-2 and TRBJ1-1, with D possibly TRBD1 on 5 matching bases. Trimming shortened V by 2 bases and J by 0 bases, and 7 bases separated the two germline ends. The CDR3 loop spans 14 amino acids. The germline V gene encodes CDR1 SGHTA and CDR2 FQGNSA. Here the CDR3 DNA reads TGTGCCAGCAGCTTATCGACAGTGAACACTGAAGCTTTCTTT. This encodes CASSLSTVNTEAFF. The full variable domain, completed using reference TRBV7-2 and TRBJ1-1, is GAGVSQSPSNKVTEKGKDVELRCDPISGHTALYWYRQSLGQGLEFLIYFQGNSAPDKSGLPSDRFSAERTGGSVSTLTIQRTQQEDSAVYLCASSLSTVNTEAFFGQGTRLTVV.

The gene calls are TRBV4-3 and TRBJ1-2; D uncertain. This CDR3 contains 13 residues. In germline, CDR1 is LGHNA, CDR2 YSLEER. V was clipped by 1 base and J by 5 bases, with 8 bases between them. The CDR3 sequence is CASSQAPGYGYTF. The CDR3, as DNA: TGCGCCAGCAGCCAAGCCCCCGGTTATGGCTACACCTTC.

V is TRBV28 and J is TRBJ1-4; no firm D call. V shed 3 bases and J shed 4 bases, with 9 bases lying between them. Germline loops: CDR1 MDHEN, CDR2 SYDVKM. The CDR3 is made up of 14 amino acids. This chain's CDR3 is CASSLEPVNEKLFF. The DNA of the CDR3 is TGTGCCAGCAGTTTGGAGCCTGTTAATGAAAAACTGTTTTTT.

The V call is TRBV28, the J call TRBJ1-4; 8 positions match TRBD1. Per germline, CDR1 MDHEN and CDR2 SYDVKM. V shed 1 base, J shed 8 bases, and the junction held 3 bases outside the gene matches. The length of the CDR3 is 14 residues. The CDR3 nucleotides are TGTGCCAGCAGTTTATTCAGGGGGCAAGAAAAACTGTTTTTT. Its protein product is CASSLFRGQEKLFF.

This sequence joins TRBV11-2 and TRBJ2-1; 12 nucleotides line up with TRBD2. The CDR3 runs 15 residues. V trimming: 7 bases; J trimming: 5 bases; junction bases outside the gene matches: 6. CDR1 is SGHAT, CDR2 FQNNGV, per germline. Here the CDR3 reads CASTKLAGGHNEQFF. CDR3 in DNA: TGTGCCAGCACAAAACTAGCGGGGGGCCACAATGAGCAGTTCTTC.

This sequence joins TRBV5-4 and TRBJ2-5; 13 bases align to TRBD2. The ends lost 4 bases at V and 4 bases at J; junction bases unmatched: 4. The CDR3 is 15 residues long. The germline V gene encodes CDR1 SGHNT and CDR2 YYREEE (reference sequence). In nucleotides, the CDR3 is TGTGCCAGCAGCATGCGGACTAGCGGGGGAGAGACCCAGTACTTC. As protein: CASSMRTSGGETQYF.

This clone was seen just once. The chain couples TRBV5-4 to TRBJ2-3, with D tentatively TRBD2 (6 bases). The CDR3 covers 15 residues. CDR1 SGHNT and CDR2 YYREEE come from the germline V gene (reference sequence). Trimming removed 0 bases at V and 2 bases at J, with 10 bases between. In DNA form, the CDR3 reads TGTGCCAGCAGCTTGGCTAGCGCCTACACAGATACGCAGTATTTT. Amino acids: CASSLASAYTDTQYF.

The chain has TRBV10-2 and TRBJ2-7, with D possibly being TRBD1 (5 bases). The CDR3 is 13 residues long. Germline loops: CDR1 WSHSY, CDR2 SAAADI. Trimming stripped 6 bases from V and 3 bases from J, with 12 bases between. CDR3 residues: CASRQAEIYEQYF. The CDR3 DNA is TGCGCCAGCAGACAGGCCGAAATCTACGAGCAGTACTTC.